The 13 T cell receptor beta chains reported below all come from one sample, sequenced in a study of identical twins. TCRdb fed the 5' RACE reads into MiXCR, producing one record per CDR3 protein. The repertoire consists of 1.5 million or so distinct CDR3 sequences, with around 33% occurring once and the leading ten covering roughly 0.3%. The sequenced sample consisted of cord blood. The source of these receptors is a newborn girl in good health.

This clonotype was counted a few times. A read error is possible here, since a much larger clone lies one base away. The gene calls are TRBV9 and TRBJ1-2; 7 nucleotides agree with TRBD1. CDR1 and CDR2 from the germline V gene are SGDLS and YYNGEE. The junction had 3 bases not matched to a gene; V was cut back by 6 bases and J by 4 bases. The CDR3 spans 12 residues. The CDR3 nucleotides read TGTGCCAGCACCCGGGACAGCTATGGCTACACCTTC. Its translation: CASTRDSYGYTF.

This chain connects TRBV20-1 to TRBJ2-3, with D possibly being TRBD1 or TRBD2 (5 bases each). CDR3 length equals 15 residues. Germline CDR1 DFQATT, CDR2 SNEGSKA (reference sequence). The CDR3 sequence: CRTIRPTPEGDTQYF. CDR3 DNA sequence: TGCAGGACAATCCGACCGACACCCGAGGGGGATACGCAGTATTTT.

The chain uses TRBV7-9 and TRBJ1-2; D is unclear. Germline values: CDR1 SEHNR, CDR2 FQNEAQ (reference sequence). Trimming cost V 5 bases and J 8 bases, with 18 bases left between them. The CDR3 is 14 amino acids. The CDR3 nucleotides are TGTGCCAGCAGCCCACGGACGTCCGCTATGGGCTACACCTTC. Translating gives CASSPRTSAMGYTF. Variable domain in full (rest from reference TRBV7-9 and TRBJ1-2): DTGVSQNPRHKITKRGQNVTFRCDPISEHNRLYWYRQTLGQGPEFLTYFQNEAQLEKSRLLSDRFSAERPKGSFSTLEIQRTEQGDSAMYLCASSPRTSAMGYTFGSGTRLTVV.

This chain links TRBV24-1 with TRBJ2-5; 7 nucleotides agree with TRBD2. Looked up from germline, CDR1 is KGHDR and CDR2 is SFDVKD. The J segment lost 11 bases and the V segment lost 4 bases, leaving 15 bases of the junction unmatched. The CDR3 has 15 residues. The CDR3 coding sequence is TGTGCCACCAGTGACCGGAGGAGAAGCGGGACTCGACAGTACTTC. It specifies CATSDRRRSGTRQYF.

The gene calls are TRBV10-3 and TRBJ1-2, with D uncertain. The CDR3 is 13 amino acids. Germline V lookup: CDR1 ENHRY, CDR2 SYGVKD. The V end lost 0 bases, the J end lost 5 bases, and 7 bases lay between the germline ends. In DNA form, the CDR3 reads TGTGCCATCAGTGAGTCGAAGGAGTATGGCTACACCTTC. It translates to CAISESKEYGYTF.

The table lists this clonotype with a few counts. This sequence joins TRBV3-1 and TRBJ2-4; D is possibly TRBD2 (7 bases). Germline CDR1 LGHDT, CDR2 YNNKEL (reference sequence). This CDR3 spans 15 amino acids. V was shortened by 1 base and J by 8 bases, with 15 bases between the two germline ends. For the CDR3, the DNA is TGTGCCAGCAGCCAAGGAAATCAAGGGGGGGACATTCAGTACTTC. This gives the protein CASSQGNQGGDIQYF.

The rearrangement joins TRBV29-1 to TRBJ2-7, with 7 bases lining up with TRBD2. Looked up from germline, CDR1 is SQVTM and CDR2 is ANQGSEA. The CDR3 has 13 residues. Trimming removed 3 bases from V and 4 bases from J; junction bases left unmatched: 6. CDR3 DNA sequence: TGCAGCGTTGAGATGTCAGCGGGGTACGAGCAGTACTTC. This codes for CSVEMSAGYEQYF.

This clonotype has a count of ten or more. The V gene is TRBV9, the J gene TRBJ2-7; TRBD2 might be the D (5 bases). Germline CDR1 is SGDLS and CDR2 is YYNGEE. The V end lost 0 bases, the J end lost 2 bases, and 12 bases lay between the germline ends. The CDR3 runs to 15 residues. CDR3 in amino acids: CASSVGLARAYEQYF. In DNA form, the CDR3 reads TGTGCCAGCAGCGTAGGGCTAGCAAGGGCCTACGAGCAGTACTTC.

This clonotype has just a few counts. The CDR3 sequence: CASSLGSRGNSPLHF. The CDR3 DNA reads TGTGCCAGCAGCTTGGGATCAAGGGGCAATTCACCCCTCCACTTT. The chain uses TRBV7-2 and TRBJ1-6, with D perhaps matching TRBD1 (5 bases). V lost 3 bases to trimming and J lost 7 bases, with 13 bases between them. CDR1 and CDR2 from the germline V gene are SGHTA and FQGNSA. The CDR3 sequence is 15 residues long. Drawing the rest from reference TRBV7-2 and TRBJ1-6, the complete variable domain is GAGVSQSPSNKVTEKGKDVELRCDPISGHTALYWYRQSLGQGLEFLIYFQGNSAPDKSGLPSDRFSAERTGGSVSTLTIQRTQQEDSAVYLCASSLGSRGNSPLHFGNGTRLTVT.

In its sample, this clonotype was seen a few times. The DNA of the CDR3 is TGCGCCAGCAGCCGACCTCAGGGGGCAAACTATGGCTACACCTTC. Its translation is CASSRPQGANYGYTF. The chain has TRBV4-1 and TRBJ1-2; TRBD1 agrees at 8 bases. The germline V gene has CDR1 MGHRA and CDR2 YSYEKL. Germline trimming cut 4 bases from V and 2 bases from J; bases unmatched to any gene: 6. CDR3 length: 15 residues.

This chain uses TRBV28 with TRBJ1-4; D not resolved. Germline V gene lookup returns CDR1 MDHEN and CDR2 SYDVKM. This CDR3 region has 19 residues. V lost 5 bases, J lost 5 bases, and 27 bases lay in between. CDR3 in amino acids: CASSRLLTIIRDSNEKLFF. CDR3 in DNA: TGTGCCAGCAGTCGCCTCCTAACTATCATCCGGGATTCGAATGAAAAACTGTTTTTT.

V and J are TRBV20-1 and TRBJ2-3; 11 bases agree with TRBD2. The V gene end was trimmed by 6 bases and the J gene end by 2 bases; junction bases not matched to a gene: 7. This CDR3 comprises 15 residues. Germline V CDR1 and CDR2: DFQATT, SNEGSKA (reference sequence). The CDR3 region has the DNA TGCAGTGCAAATCCTAGCGGGGGGACCACAGATACGCAGTATTTT. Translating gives CSANPSGGTTDTQYF.

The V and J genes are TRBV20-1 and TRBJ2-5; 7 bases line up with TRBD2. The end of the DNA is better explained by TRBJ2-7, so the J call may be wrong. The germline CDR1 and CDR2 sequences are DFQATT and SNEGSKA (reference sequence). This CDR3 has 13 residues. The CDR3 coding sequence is TGCAGTGCCGAGTGGGGACTATCACACGAGCAGTACTTC. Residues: CSAEWGLSHEQYF.